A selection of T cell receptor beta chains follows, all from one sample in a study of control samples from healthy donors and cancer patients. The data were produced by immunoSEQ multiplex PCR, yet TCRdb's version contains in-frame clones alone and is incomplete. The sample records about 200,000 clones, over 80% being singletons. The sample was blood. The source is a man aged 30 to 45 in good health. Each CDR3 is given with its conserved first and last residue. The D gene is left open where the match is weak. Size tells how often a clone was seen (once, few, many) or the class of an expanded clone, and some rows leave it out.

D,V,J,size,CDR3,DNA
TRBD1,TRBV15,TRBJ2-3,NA,CATSRGDSNTQYF,TGTGCCACCAGCAGAGGGGACAGCAACACGCAGTATTTT
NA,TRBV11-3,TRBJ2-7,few,CASRSAQLRAYEQYF,TGTGCCAGCAGATCCGCCCAGTTGAGGGCCTACGAGCAGTACTTC
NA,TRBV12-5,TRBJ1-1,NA,CASGLPQVWAFF,TGTGCTAGTGGTTTGCCCCAGGTGTGGGCTTTCTTT
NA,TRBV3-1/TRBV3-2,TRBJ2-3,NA,CASSRRGTLSKGDTQYF,TGTGCCAGCAGTCGCCGTGGGACTTTATCAAAGGGGGATACGCAGTATTTT
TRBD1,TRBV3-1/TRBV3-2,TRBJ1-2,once,CASSHDNRGGYTF,TGTGCCAGCAGCCATGATAACAGGGGTGGCTACACCTTC
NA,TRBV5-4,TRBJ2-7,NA,CASSLGTNRREQYF,TGTGCCAGCAGCTTGGGGACAAATAGGAGGGAGCAGTACTTC
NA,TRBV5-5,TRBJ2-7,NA,CASSYSSYEQYF,TGTGCCAGCAGCTACAGCTCCTACGAGCAGTACTTC
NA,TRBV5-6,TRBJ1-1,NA,CASSSRLNTEAFF,TGTGCCAGCAGCTCTAGACTGAACACTGAAGCTTTCTTT
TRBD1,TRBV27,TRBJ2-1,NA,CASSLTGGNEQFF,TGTGCCAGCAGTTTAACAGGGGGCAATGAGCAGTTCTTC
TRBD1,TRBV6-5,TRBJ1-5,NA,CASSRDRVEPQHF,TGTGCCAGCAGTAGGGACAGGGTAGAGCCCCAGCATTTT
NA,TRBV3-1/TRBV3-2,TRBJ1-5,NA,CASSQEPPRGNQPQHF,TGTGCCAGCAGCCAAGAACCCCCACGGGGCAATCAGCCCCAGCATTTT
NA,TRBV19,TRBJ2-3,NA,CASSISTASYSTDTQYF,TGTGCCAGTAGTATATCAACGGCTAGTTATAGCACAGATACGCAGTATTTT
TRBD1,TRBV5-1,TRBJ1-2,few,CASSRTRDRLNYGYTF,TGCGCCAGCAGCAGGACCCGGGACAGGCTAAACTATGGCTACACCTTC
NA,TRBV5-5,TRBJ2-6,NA,CASSLQSSGANVLTF,TGTGCCAGCAGCCTTCAAAGCTCTGGGGCCAACGTCCTGACTTTC
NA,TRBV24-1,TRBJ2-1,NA,CATRKYNEQFF,TGTGCCACCAGAAAATACAATGAGCAGTTCTTC
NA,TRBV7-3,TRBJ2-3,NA,CASSFGGTDTQYF,TGTGCCAGCAGCTTCGGCGGTACTGATACGCAGTATTTT
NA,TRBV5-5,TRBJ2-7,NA,CASSLVLLATDEQYF,TGTGCCAGCAGCTTGGTACTACTTGCGACCGACGAGCAGTACTTC